The 29 T cell receptor beta chains given below trace back to one sample, sequenced in a study of a mutant IDH1 vaccine in newly diagnosed glioma (dated by TCRdb to about 2021). Receptors were amplified or captured by the immunoSEQ multiplex PCR assay. Entries here come from immuneACCESS through TCRdb and include only in-frame sequences with V and J called. Some clones fail to appear in such tables; in the studies checked, an unresolved V gene covers under half of the shortfall, and the cause of the remainder is unknown. The sample profile shows 85,000 to 100,000 clones; over 75% of them were found once. Together, the top ten hold over 6.5% of the sample. The time point tag for this specimen amounts to: baseline, week 1 (first vaccination visit). The treatment or condition label for this specimen denotes: pre-vaccination baseline after standard-of-care therapy. The sequencing used PBMCs, collected from a glioma patient treated with radiotherapy, temozolomide or both. Receptor source: a man aged 40-49 years with glioma.

The chain links TRBV9 to TRBJ2-7; D is uncertain. The V and J ends lost 0 bases and 8 bases respectively, with 3 bases between them. Germline V lookup: CDR1 SGDLS, CDR2 YYNGEE. CDR3 length: 10 residues. The CDR3 DNA sequence: TGTGCCAGCAGCGTAGTCAAGCAGTACTTC. It is translated as CASSVVKQYF.

The CDR3, as DNA: TGTGCCTGGGAACCCGGGACAGCAAAAGGCGGCTACACCTTC. Translating gives CAWEPGTAKGGYTF. This chain joins TRBV30 and TRBJ1-2; 7 bases match TRBD1. CDR3 length equals 14 residues. The V gene end was trimmed by 5 bases and the J gene end by 8 bases; junction bases not matched to a gene: 14. Germline CDR1 is GTSNPN and CDR2 is SVGIG (reference sequence). Drawing the rest from reference TRBV30 and TRBJ1-2, the complete variable domain is SQTIHQWPATLVQPVGSPLSLECTVEGTSNPNLYWYRQAAGRGLQLLFYSVGIGQISSEVPQNLSASRPQDRQFILSSKKLLLSDSGFYLCAWEPGTAKGGYTFGSGTRLTVV.

This chain connects TRBV7-2 to TRBJ2-3; D possibly corresponds to TRBD1 (5 bases). Trimming removed 1 base at V and 0 bases at J, with 8 bases between. The CDR3 totals 15 residues. The germline V gene encodes CDR1 SGHTA and CDR2 FQGNSA. The CDR3 loop reads CASSLETASTDTQYF. The DNA of the CDR3 is TGTGCCAGCAGCTTAGAGACAGCCAGCACAGATACGCAGTATTTT. The entire variable domain, with the rest obtained from reference TRBV7-2 and TRBJ2-3, is as follows: GAGVSQSPSNKVTEKGKDVELRCDPISGHTALYWYRQSLGQGLEFLIYFQGNSAPDKSGLPSDRFSAERTGGSVSTLTIQRTQQEDSAVYLCASSLETASTDTQYFGPGTRLTVL.

This rearrangement joins TRBV28 to TRBJ1-5; tentatively, D is TRBD1 (6 bases). Germline V gene lookup returns CDR1 MDHEN and CDR2 SYDVKM. The V and J ends lost 3 bases and 0 bases respectively, with 18 bases between them. CDR3 length: 18 amino acids. As DNA, the CDR3 is TGTGCCAGCAGTTTTTACAGGGACGGAGTGTATAGCAATCAGCCCCAGCATTTT. Amino acid sequence: CASSFYRDGVYSNQPQHF. The complete variable domain, with remaining parts taken from reference TRBV28 and TRBJ1-5, reads DVKVTQSSRYLVKRTGEKVFLECVQDMDHENMFWYRQDPGLGLRLIYFSYDVKMKEKGDIPEGYSVSREKKERFSLILESASTNQTSMYLCASSFYRDGVYSNQPQHFGDGTRLSIL.

J is TRBJ2-6 and V is TRBV5-1; TRBD1 matches 11 bases. The V segment lost 0 bases and the J segment 0 bases; nucleotides outside the gene matches: 2. CDR1 SGHRS and CDR2 YFSETQ come from the germline V gene. CDR3 size: 18 residues. CDR3 sequence (DNA): TGCGCCAGCAGCTTGGCCGGGACAGGGGGCTCTGGGGCCAACGTCCTGACTTTC. Protein: CASSLAGTGGSGANVLTF.

As for this clone: Other nucleotide sequences in the sample specify the same CDR3. The CDR3 nucleotides are TGTGCCAGCAGTTATGGACCAGATACGCAGTATTTT. Residues: CASSYGPDTQYF. The V call is TRBV6-5, the J call TRBJ2-3; D remains ambiguous. The CDR3 is made up of 12 amino acids. The V gene's germline CDR1 is MNHEY and CDR2 SVGAGI. Trimming stripped 3 bases from V and 4 bases from J, with 5 bases between.

The sample holds one count of this clone. The chain is built from TRBV5-5 and TRBJ2-7, with D tentatively TRBD1 or TRBD2 (5 bases each). Germline CDR1 is SGHKS and CDR2 is YYEKEE (reference sequence). Trimming removed 7 bases at V and 5 bases at J, with 16 bases between. CDR3 length equals 13 residues. Written as DNA, the CDR3 is TGTGCCAGCCGACGGGACCTGGATGACGAGCAGTACTTC. It specifies CASRRDLDDEQYF.

In this sample, this clone turned up once. V usage is TRBV9 and J usage is TRBJ2-3; 7 nucleotides agree with TRBD2. The germline V gene encodes CDR1 SGDLS and CDR2 YYNGEE. The CDR3 is made up of 16 amino acids. Trimming at V came to 3 bases and at J to 3 bases, leaving 10 bases not matched to a gene. The CDR3 protein is CASSASELAVTDTQYF. In DNA, the CDR3 is TGTGCCAGCAGCGCCTCGGAGCTAGCGGTTACAGATACGCAGTATTTT. The full variable domain, its missing parts supplied by reference TRBV9 and TRBJ2-3, is DSGVTQTPKHLITATGQRVTLRCSPRSGDLSVYWYQQSLDQGLQFLIQYYNGEERAKGNILERFSAQQFPDLHSELNLSSLELGDSALYFCASSASELAVTDTQYFGPGTRLTVL.

This chain joins TRBV5-1 and TRBJ1-2; D may be TRBD1 (5 bases). The V gene's germline CDR1 is SGHRS and CDR2 YFSETQ. The CDR3 runs to 13 residues. Deletions cut 3 bases from V and 0 bases from J, with 6 bases between. In nucleotides, the CDR3 is TGCGCCAGCAGCTCACAGGCTAACTATGGCTACACCTTC. Its protein product is CASSSQANYGYTF.

CDR3 bases: TGTGCCAGTAGCTGGACAGGGTTCTACGAGCAGTACTTC. Residues: CASSWTGFYEQYF. V usage is TRBV19 and J usage is TRBJ2-7; TRBD1 matches 8 bases. Germline-derived CDR1 and CDR2 are LNHDA and SQIVND (reference sequence). The CDR3 consists of 13 residues. The ends lost 6 bases at V and 3 bases at J; junction bases unmatched: 4. The entire variable domain, with the rest obtained from reference TRBV19 and TRBJ2-7, is as follows: DGGITQSPKYLFRKEGQNVTLSCEQNLNHDAMYWYRQDPGQGLRLIYYSQIVNDFQKGDIAEGYSVSREKKESFPLTVTSAQKNPTAFYLCASSWTGFYEQYFGPGTRLTVT.

The chain has TRBV5-1 and TRBJ2-7; D may be TRBD2 (5 bases). The CDR3 has 14 amino acids. V shed 0 bases and J shed 5 bases, with 12 bases lying between them. In germline, CDR1 is SGHRS, CDR2 YFSETQ. CDR3 DNA: TGCGCCAGCAGCTTGGGGACTTCCCTCGACGAGCAGTACTTC. Protein: CASSLGTSLDEQYF.

The genes are TRBV7-2 and TRBJ2-1; no firm D call. V was trimmed by 5 bases and J by 8 bases, leaving 10 bases between them. The germline V gene has CDR1 SGHTA and CDR2 FQGNSA. The CDR3 runs 12 residues. The CDR3 here is CASSPTSDEQFF. The CDR3 coding sequence is TGTGCCAGCAGCCCCACGAGCGATGAGCAGTTCTTC.

This clone was seen a single time. The chain links TRBV27 to TRBJ2-5; 7 bases are shared with TRBD2. Trimming cost V 5 bases and J 5 bases; bases outside gene matches: 11. This CDR3 comprises 15 residues. The germline CDR1 and CDR2 sequences are MNHEY and SMNVEV (reference sequence). CDR3 in DNA: TGTGCCAGCAGTCACCGGGCGGGAGCGGAGGAGACCCAGTACTTC. It codes for CASSHRAGAEETQYF.

V and J are TRBV7-9 and TRBJ1-2; D is uncertain. This CDR3 contains 16 residues. Germline V gene data show CDR1 as SEHNR and CDR2 as FQNEAQ (reference sequence). Trimming stripped 5 bases from V and 0 bases from J, with 16 bases between. The CDR3 spells CASSAAEILANYGYTF. CDR3 sequence (DNA): TGTGCCAGCAGCGCCGCAGAGATTTTAGCTAACTATGGCTACACCTTC.

The CDR3: CASSQDKGFYEQYF. The DNA for the CDR3 is TGTGCCAGCAGCCAAGATAAGGGGTTTTACGAGCAGTACTTC. V and J are TRBV4-2 and TRBJ2-7, with D perhaps matching TRBD1 (5 bases). Germline-derived CDR1 and CDR2 are LGHNA and YNFKEQ. Trimming pared 0 bases from V and 4 bases from J, leaving 10 bases between. The CDR3 spans 14 residues.

This clone has a single count. This chain connects TRBV5-1 to TRBJ1-4, with D uncertain. CDR1 and CDR2 (germline): SGHRS, YFSETQ. Trimming took off 5 bases at V and 0 bases at J, with 8 bases between the two ends. The length of the CDR3 is 14 residues. The CDR3 protein is CASRVGATNEKLFF. The CDR3 nucleotides read TGCGCCAGCAGAGTAGGCGCAACTAATGAAAAACTGTTTTTT.

The rearrangement uses TRBV7-9 and TRBJ2-7; TRBD1 or TRBD2 may be the D gene (5 bases each). From germline, CDR1 is SEHNR and CDR2 FQNEAQ (reference sequence). V lost 2 bases, J lost 2 bases, and 10 bases lay in between. The CDR3 length is 14 residues. CDR3 sequence: CASSLPGRTYEQYF. CDR3 DNA sequence: TGTGCCAGCAGCTTACCGGGACGGACCTACGAGCAGTACTTC. The whole variable domain, remainder taken from reference TRBV7-9 and TRBJ2-7, is DTGVSQNPRHKITKRGQNVTFRCDPISEHNRLYWYRQTLGQGPEFLTYFQNEAQLEKSRLLSDRFSAERPKGSFSTLEIQRTEQGDSAMYLCASSLPGRTYEQYFGPGTRLTVT.

V and J are TRBV2 and TRBJ2-2, with D possibly matching TRBD2 (7 bases). V lost 4 bases and J lost 7, with 10 bases in between. The germline V gene encodes CDR1 SNHLY and CDR2 FYNNEI. This CDR3 contains 13 residues. CDR3 coding DNA: TGTGCCAGCAGTGTCGGGGGGCACGGGGAGCTGTTTTTT. Residues: CASSVGGHGELFF.

V usage is TRBV30 and J usage is TRBJ2-2, with 10 bases fitting TRBD1. V dropped 3 bases and J dropped 5; count of bases not matched to a gene: 0. The CDR3 loop spans 13 amino acids. In germline, CDR1 is GTSNPN, CDR2 SVGIG (reference sequence). CDR3 in amino acids: CAWRGQGTGELFF. CDR3 in DNA: TGTGCCTGGAGGGGACAGGGGACCGGGGAGCTGTTTTTT.

CDR3 sequence: CASSPGWRGRGNTIYF. CDR3 bases: TGCGCCAGCAGCCCCGGGTGGAGGGGGAGAGGAAACACCATATATTTT. J is TRBJ1-3 and V is TRBV4-1; D possibly corresponds to TRBD1 (6 bases). Trimming stripped 4 bases from V and 4 bases from J, with 17 bases between. CDR1 and CDR2 (germline): MGHRA, YSYEKL. There are 16 residues in the CDR3.

The chain uses TRBV19 and TRBJ1-2; D call uncertain. V shed 1 base and J shed 0 bases, with 6 bases lying between them. The CDR3 spans 14 residues. Germline V CDR1 and CDR2: LNHDA, SQIVND (reference sequence). The CDR3 is CASSIGVTNYGYTF. CDR3 bases: TGTGCCAGTAGTATAGGAGTGACTAACTATGGCTACACCTTC.

This clone turned up a few times. The chain employs TRBV4-3 and TRBJ1-2, with TRBD1 as a possible D gene (5 bases). The V end lost 4 bases, the J end lost 13 bases, and 19 bases lay between the germline ends. Germline lookup yields CDR1 LGHNA and CDR2 YSLEER. The CDR3 is 13 residues long. CDR3 sequence (DNA): TGCGCCAGCAGCCGAGAAGTAGGGACCGCCGGCACCTTC. This sequence encodes CASSREVGTAGTF.

This chain uses TRBV27 with TRBJ1-1; D not resolved. The germline gives CDR1 MNHEY, CDR2 SMNVEV (reference sequence). V lost 5 bases and J 1 base, leaving 11 bases between the germline ends. CDR3 size: 14 residues. CDR3 DNA: TGTGCCAGCAGTGTTCCGGGGAGGAACACTGAAGCTTTCTTT. Translation: CASSVPGRNTEAFF.

J is TRBJ2-7 and V is TRBV10-3; TRBD2 matches 10 bases. J lost 4 bases, V lost 10 bases, and 7 bases had no gene match. Germline CDR1 is ENHRY and CDR2 is SYGVKD. The CDR3 runs to 13 residues. In DNA form, the CDR3 reads TGTGCCAGTAGCGGGGGGTCCCGTTACGAGCAGTACTTC. Its translation: CASSGGSRYEQYF.

This clone was observed once. The J gene is TRBJ2-3, the V gene TRBV7-6; a weak D match, TRBD2 (5 bases). Germline V gene lookup returns CDR1 SGHVS and CDR2 FNYEAQ. The V and J ends lost 5 bases and 3 bases respectively, with 9 bases between them. The CDR3 consists of 13 residues. The CDR3 here is CASSAGPTDTQYF. For the CDR3, the DNA is TGTGCCAGCAGCGCGGGCCCGACAGATACGCAGTATTTT.

This sequence joins TRBV7-9 and TRBJ2-3, with 12 nucleotides matching TRBD2. Germline CDR1 reads SEHNR; CDR2 reads FQNEAQ (reference sequence). Trimming removed 5 bases from V and 5 bases from J; junction bases left unmatched: 14. The CDR3 sequence is 18 residues long. In nucleotides, the CDR3 is TGTGCCAGCAGCCCACAGCTGCCTAGCGGGAGGGCCGGAGATACGCAGTATTTT. It is translated as CASSPQLPSGRAGDTQYF.

V gene TRBV7-8 combines with J gene TRBJ1-5, with 7 bases matching TRBD1. J was trimmed by 5 bases and V by 5 bases; bases with no gene match: 6. Germline V CDR1 and CDR2: SGHVS, FQNEAQ. The CDR3 runs to 14 residues. The CDR3 DNA follows: TGTGCCAGCAGCCCAAGAACAGGGGATCAGCCCCAGCATTTT. Translated, it gives CASSPRTGDQPQHF.

The chain couples TRBV11-3 to TRBJ2-1, with no clear D. Germline CDR1 reads SGHNT; CDR2 reads YENEEA. Trimming cost V 3 bases and J 6 bases, with 6 bases left between them. CDR3 length equals 12 residues. The CDR3 DNA sequence: TGTGCCAGCAGCTTTAATGGCAATGAGCAGTTCTTC. Its protein is CASSFNGNEQFF.

The V and J genes are TRBV6-5 and TRBJ2-2; D is possibly TRBD2 (5 bases). The CDR3 covers 14 residues. V lost 6 bases, J lost 4 bases, and 12 bases lay in between. Germline CDR1 MNHEY, CDR2 SVGAGI. The CDR3 protein is CASRNGGRTGELFF. CDR3 in DNA: TGTGCCAGCAGGAACGGAGGACGCACCGGGGAGCTGTTTTTT.